The 20 T cell receptor beta chains listed next were all sequenced from one sample in a study of T cell responses to AZD1222 COVID-19 vaccine. The data were produced by immunoSEQ multiplex PCR, yet TCRdb's version contains in-frame clones alone and is incomplete. Among about 150,000 clones listed, 91% were seen once. The sample consisted of peripheral blood, taken 28 days after the second dose of the MenACWY control vaccine. These receptors all stem from an adult who received the MenACWY meningococcal vaccine as a control.

This clone was picked up one time. The chain links TRBV9 to TRBJ2-2; TRBD2 aligns across 7 bases. The CDR3 has 15 residues. From germline, CDR1 is SGDLS and CDR2 YYNGEE. The ends lost 0 bases at V and 6 bases at J; junction bases unmatched: 5. In nucleotides, the CDR3 is TGTGCCAGCAGCGTAGCGGCAGGGAGGGCCGGGGAGCTGTTTTTT. Translation: CASSVAAGRAGELFF.

The gene calls are TRBV6-2 or TRBV6-3 and TRBJ2-5; 7 nucleotides agree with TRBD2. In germline, CDR1 is MNHEY, CDR2 SVGEGT. V dropped 4 bases and J dropped 5; count of bases not matched to a gene: 4. The CDR3 runs 13 residues. CDR3 sequence: CASSWEGEETQYF. CDR3 nucleotide sequence: TGTGCCAGCAGTTGGGAGGGTGAGGAGACCCAGTACTTC.

The rearrangement joins TRBV5-1 to TRBJ1-2; no clear D. The germline V gene encodes CDR1 SGHRS and CDR2 YFSETQ. The CDR3 extends over 14 amino acids. Trimming took 0 bases from V and 2 from J, leaving 8 bases between them. This CDR3 reads CASSLVPGNYGYTF. The DNA for the CDR3 is TGCGCCAGCAGCTTGGTCCCGGGCAACTATGGCTACACCTTC.

This clone was seen once. The chain combines TRBV7-2 with TRBJ1-2; D possibly corresponds to TRBD1 (5 bases). Germline-derived CDR1 and CDR2 are SGHTA and FQGNSA. The CDR3 sequence is 12 residues long. Trimming stripped 6 bases from V and 6 bases from J, with 11 bases between. The CDR3 reads CASRAGPHGYTF. The CDR3 DNA reads TGTGCCAGCAGGGCGGGACCTCATGGCTACACCTTC.

The rearrangement links TRBV7-2 to TRBJ1-6; D gene uncertain. CDR3 length equals 14 residues. Germline lookup yields CDR1 SGHTA and CDR2 FQGNSA. Trimming pared 5 bases from V and 4 bases from J, leaving 9 bases between. As DNA, the CDR3 is TGTGCCAGCAGCGCGACACCTTATAATTCACCCCTCCACTTT. Translated: CASSATPYNSPLHF.

The CDR3 reads CASSLYGDPEKLFF. The CDR3 nucleotides read TGTGCCAGCAGTTTATATGGGGATCCTGAAAAACTGTTTTTT. V and J are TRBV7-2 and TRBJ1-4; no firm D call. Trimming cost V 6 bases and J 7 bases, with 15 bases left between them. CDR3 length equals 14 residues. CDR1 SGHTA and CDR2 FQGNSA come from the germline V gene.

V is TRBV7-8 and J is TRBJ1-2, with D perhaps matching TRBD1 (5 bases). The CDR3 runs 16 residues. Germline-derived CDR1 and CDR2 are SGHVS and FQNEAQ. Trimming took off 2 bases at V and 0 bases at J, with 13 bases between the two ends. The CDR3 bases are TGTGCCAGCAGCTTAACCGGGACCGCTCCTAACTATGGCTACACCTTC. It encodes CASSLTGTAPNYGYTF.

The CDR3 coding sequence is TGCGCCAGCAGCCAAGATCTCCCAGATACGCAGTATTTT. This encodes CASSQDLPDTQYF. V and J are TRBV4-3 and TRBJ2-3, with D uncertain. The CDR3 runs 13 residues. CDR1 and CDR2 (germline): LGHNA, YSLEER. Trimming shortened V by 0 bases and J by 4 bases, and 5 bases separated the two germline ends.

This chain joins TRBV6-1 and TRBJ1-5; 10 bases line up with TRBD1. Trimming took 3 bases from V and 1 from J; bases not matched to a gene: 15. The CDR3 runs to 20 residues. Germline lookup yields CDR1 MNHNS and CDR2 SASEGT. CDR3 amino acids: CASSDVWDRGISGSNQPQHF. CDR3 nucleotide sequence: TGTGCCAGCAGTGATGTTTGGGACAGGGGAATATCGGGAAGCAATCAGCCCCAGCATTTT.

The V gene is TRBV19, the J gene TRBJ2-1, with a possible D match to TRBD2 (6 bases). Between the trimmed V and J ends, which lost 3 bases and 4 bases, there was a span of 10 bases. Germline V gene sequence: CDR1 LNHDA, CDR2 SQIVND (reference sequence). The CDR3 covers 14 residues. The CDR3 reads CASSIRGIYNEQFF. The CDR3 DNA is TGTGCCAGTAGTATCCGCGGGATATACAATGAGCAGTTCTTC.

V is TRBV24-1 and J is TRBJ2-2; 10 bases agree with TRBD1. Per germline, CDR1 KGHDR and CDR2 SFDVKD. The CDR3 is made up of 17 amino acids. Germline trimming cut 3 bases from V and 0 bases from J; bases unmatched to any gene: 3. CDR3 residues: CATSDMTGGANTGELFF. CDR3 nucleotides: TGTGCCACCAGTGATATGACAGGGGGCGCGAACACCGGGGAGCTGTTTTTT.

The chain carries TRBV11-2 and TRBJ2-3; 9 nucleotides match TRBD2. The CDR3 loop spans 13 amino acids. CDR1 and CDR2 from the germline V gene are SGHAT and FQNNGV. V dropped 6 bases and J dropped 3; count of bases not matched to a gene: 1. The CDR3 protein is CASRLAGTDTQYF. The CDR3 DNA reads TGTGCCAGCAGACTAGCGGGTACAGATACGCAGTATTTT.

J is TRBJ2-4 and V is TRBV7-2; D ambiguous. Trimming left V 1 base short and J 0 bases short, with 10 bases between. The V gene's germline CDR1 is SGHTA and CDR2 FQGNSA. This CDR3 has 16 residues. Here the CDR3 DNA reads TGTGCCAGCAGCTTAGAGGCCCTATTAGCCAAAAACATTCAGTACTTC. Residues: CASSLEALLAKNIQYF. Complete variable domain (other parts from reference TRBV7-2 and TRBJ2-4): GAGVSQSPSNKVTEKGKDVELRCDPISGHTALYWYRQSLGQGLEFLIYFQGNSAPDKSGLPSDRFSAERTGGSVSTLTIQRTQQEDSAVYLCASSLEALLAKNIQYFGAGTRLSVL.

CDR3 in DNA: TGTGCCACCAGTGGACTACCATCCTACGAGCAGTACTTC. Its translation: CATSGLPSYEQYF. The genes are TRBV24-1 and TRBJ2-7; possible D gene TRBD2, 5 bases. This CDR3 contains 13 residues. V dropped 5 bases and J dropped 1 base, with 8 bases sitting between them. CDR1 is KGHDR, CDR2 SFDVKD, per germline.

V gene TRBV25-1 combines with J gene TRBJ2-3; TRBD2 is a possible D gene (7 bases). The CDR3 loop spans 15 amino acids. In germline, CDR1 is MGHDK, CDR2 SYGVNS. The V end was cut by 6 bases, the J end by 1 base, with 14 bases between. CDR3 sequence (DNA): TGTGCCAGCAGACCCACGGGGGGCGGCACAGATACGCAGTATTTT. It yields the protein CASRPTGGGTDTQYF.

The CDR3 bases are TGCGCCAGCAGCCAATCGGACAGGGCAGAACCTGAAGCTTTCTTT. The encoded protein is CASSQSDRAEPEAFF. V gene TRBV4-1 combines with J gene TRBJ1-1, with TRBD1 matching over 8 bases. The germline CDR1 and CDR2 sequences are MGHRA and YSYEKL. J gave up 6 bases and V 2 bases, and 8 bases lay outside the gene matches. This CDR3 region has 15 residues.

The V and J genes are TRBV28 and TRBJ1-2; a weak D match, TRBD1 (5 bases). The ends were cut back, 6 bases at V and 8 bases at J, with 16 bases in the middle. This CDR3 is built from 13 residues. The germline gives CDR1 MDHEN, CDR2 SYDVKM. CDR3 DNA sequence: TGTGCCAGCAGCCCTCCCGGCGGGGGAGGCTACACCTTC. This encodes CASSPPGGGGYTF.

The chain uses TRBV7-8 and TRBJ2-1, with TRBD2 matching over 8 bases. J gave up 5 bases and V 5 bases, and 8 bases lay outside the gene matches. Germline assignment: CDR1 SGHVS and CDR2 FQNEAQ. This CDR3 has 15 residues. The CDR3 reads CASSIGRGANNEQFF. As DNA, the CDR3 is TGTGCCAGCAGCATTGGGCGGGGGGCAAACAATGAGCAGTTCTTC.

The rearrangement links TRBV2 to TRBJ1-4; D is perhaps TRBD1 (5 bases). The length of the CDR3 is 14 residues. Germline V lookup: CDR1 SNHLY, CDR2 FYNNEI. Trimming removed 6 bases from V and 7 bases from J, with 15 bases in between. The CDR3 is CASRRRGEGEKLFF. The CDR3 nucleotides read TGTGCCAGCAGGAGGAGGGGTGAGGGTGAAAAACTGTTTTTT.

This clone appeared once. The V call is TRBV19, the J call TRBJ2-3; 13 bases agree with TRBD2. CDR1 and CDR2 (germline): LNHDA, SQIVND (reference sequence). The CDR3 is made up of 19 amino acids. After removal of 6 bases from V and 2 bases from J, the junction contained 14 bases not matched to a gene. The CDR3 DNA is TGTGCCAGTAGCCTGTCTCAACCGGGACTAGCGGGGTTCACAGATACGCAGTATTTT. The encoded protein is CASSLSQPGLAGFTDTQYF.